One T cell receptor beta chain is described in this entry. This record belongs to a study of blood T cell repertoires in COVID-19. Study-wide background: COVID-19 samples collected from the United States, Italy and Spain covered acute and convalescent phases. Sample material is recorded as cDNA or gDNA derived from T cells, B-cell-depleted T cells, or PBMCs.

Per the original methods: Counts of nucleated cells, estimated from reference gene primer amplification, were obtained. Assay: immunoSEQ multiplex PCR; the TCRdb copy retains only in-frame clones and omits some. For V, J and clone size, that table is used; D and trimming come from the DNA. The table has under 45,000 clones, around four fifths seen once. V shed 4 bases and J shed 1 base, with 10 bases lying between them. The CDR3 contains 14 residues. The germline V gene encodes CDR1 LGHDT and CDR2 YNNKEL (reference sequence). The rearrangement joins TRBV3-1 (or the pseudogene TRBV3-2) to TRBJ1-1; TRBD1 is a possible D gene (5 bases). This TCR was sampled from a human donor in a cohort sampled during active COVID-19. Sequencing was performed on peripheral blood. The CDR3 sequence is CASSRDLENTEAFF. DNA for the CDR3: TGTGCCAGCAGCCGGGACTTAGAGAACACTGAAGCTTTCTTT.